These 15 T cell receptor beta chains originate from one sample sequenced in a study of blood T cell repertoires in COVID-19. TCRdb keeps only in-frame clones here, not all; method: immunoSEQ multiplex PCR. Among roughly 250,000 clones listed, about four fifths were seen once. The sequencing input was peripheral blood. These receptors all come from a man between 50 and 59 years old with acute or convalescent COVID-19.

The rearrangement uses TRBV2 and TRBJ2-7; 7 bases are shared with TRBD2. Germline V gives CDR1 SNHLY, CDR2 FYNNEI. The CDR3 runs 14 residues. The J segment lost 6 bases and the V segment lost 6 bases, leaving 11 bases of the junction unmatched. CDR3 coding DNA: TGTGCCAGCAGAGGAATTTCTAGCGGCTCCGAGCAGTACTTC. It codes for CASRGISSGSEQYF.

The chain uses TRBV6-5 and TRBJ1-2; D ambiguous. CDR1 and CDR2 (germline): MNHEY, SVGAGI. The V end was cut by 0 bases, the J end by 5 bases, with 10 bases between. The CDR3 is 14 amino acids. The CDR3 sequence is CASSYSSTEYGYTF. The CDR3 region has the DNA TGTGCCAGCAGTTACTCGAGTACCGAGTATGGCTACACCTTC.

The chain recombines TRBV13 with TRBJ2-7; 14 bases are shared with TRBD2. V gave up 5 bases and J gave up 0 bases; unmatched junction bases: 6. Germline CDR1 is PRHDT and CDR2 is FYEKMQ (reference sequence). The CDR3 has 17 amino acids. The CDR3 region is CASSGTSGGEVSYEQYF. For the CDR3, the DNA is TGTGCCAGCAGCGGGACTAGCGGGGGAGAGGTCTCCTACGAGCAGTACTTC.

The chain recombines TRBV6-5 with TRBJ2-1, with a possible D match to TRBD2 (5 bases). This CDR3 contains 13 residues. V lost 6 bases and J 8 bases, leaving 14 bases between the germline ends. Germline CDR1 and CDR2: MNHEY and SVGAGI. CDR3 coding DNA: TGTGCCAGCAGCGGAACTAGTATGGATGAGCAGTTCTTC. Translated, it gives CASSGTSMDEQFF.

This CDR3 reads CASSPALTGRFGYTF. The CDR3 bases are TGTGCCAGCAGCCCCGCCCTGACAGGGCGGTTTGGCTACACCTTC. The chain uses TRBV6-5 and TRBJ1-2; TRBD1 agrees at 7 bases. The V gene end was trimmed by 6 bases and the J gene end by 7 bases; junction bases not matched to a gene: 14. Germline-derived CDR1 and CDR2 are MNHEY and SVGAGI. The CDR3 runs 15 residues.

The rearrangement links TRBV27 to TRBJ2-5; weak D call: TRBD2 (5 bases). The CDR3 sequence is 13 residues long. CDR1 and CDR2 (germline): MNHEY, SMNVEV (reference sequence). V dropped 4 bases and J dropped 5 bases, with 11 bases sitting between them. CDR3 sequence (DNA): TGTGCCAGCAGTTCGGGAAATGAGGAGACCCAGTACTTC. Translated: CASSSGNEETQYF.

V and J are TRBV3-1 (or the pseudogene TRBV3-2) and TRBJ2-1, with TRBD2 matching over 11 bases. The trim removed 5 bases at V and 10 bases at J, leaving 10 bases unmatched. CDR3 length: 15 residues. Germline lookup yields CDR1 LGHDT and CDR2 YNNKEL (reference sequence). The CDR3 nucleotides are TGTGCCAGCAGCTTACTTAGCGGGGGGGCGCGAGAGCAGTTCTTC. It translates to CASSLLSGGAREQFF.

The chain carries TRBV9 and TRBJ2-5; the match to TRBD2 covers 9 bases. This CDR3 has 16 residues. Per the germline V gene, CDR1 is SGDLS and CDR2 is YYNGEE. Unmatched junction bases numbered 11, after V lost 4 bases and J lost 4 bases. The CDR3 nucleotides are TGTGCCAGCAGCCCTAGCGGGACCCTCCGGGGAGAGACCCAGTACTTC. Translating it yields CASSPSGTLRGETQYF.

This chain uses TRBV19 with TRBJ1-1; D is perhaps TRBD1 (6 bases). V gave up 7 bases and J gave up 4 bases, with 19 bases separating them. CDR1 LNHDA and CDR2 SQIVND come from the germline V gene (reference sequence). The CDR3 sequence is 15 residues long. The chain's CDR3 is CASMREGRGFTEAFF. DNA for the CDR3: TGTGCCAGTATGAGGGAGGGCAGGGGATTCACTGAAGCTTTCTTT. Filled out from reference TRBV19 and TRBJ1-1, the complete variable domain reads DGGITQSPKYLFRKEGQNVTLSCEQNLNHDAMYWYRQDPGQGLRLIYYSQIVNDFQKGDIAEGYSVSREKKESFPLTVTSAQKNPTAFYLCASMREGRGFTEAFFGQGTRLTVV.

This clone occurred once. Within the sample, other DNA sequences also encode this same CDR3. The J gene is TRBJ1-5, the V gene TRBV2; D remains ambiguous. V was pared by 8 bases and J by 0 bases, with 5 bases between. This CDR3 region has 12 residues. From germline, CDR1 is SNHLY and CDR2 FYNNEI. CDR3 nucleotide sequence: TGTGCCAGCTCGGGTAGCAATCAGCCCCAGCATTTT. Translating it yields CASSGSNQPQHF.

This sequence joins TRBV10-3 and TRBJ2-1; weak D call: TRBD2 (5 bases). The CDR3 loop spans 11 amino acids. Germline V CDR1 and CDR2: ENHRY, SYGVKD. V was trimmed by 4 bases and J by 9 bases, leaving 7 bases between them. CDR3: CAISAGFEQFF. The CDR3 DNA follows: TGTGCCATCAGTGCGGGGTTTGAGCAGTTCTTC.

This chain joins TRBV5-1 and TRBJ2-7; D might be TRBD1 (6 bases). The CDR3 length is 13 residues. V was shortened by 2 bases and J by 3 bases, with 9 bases between the two germline ends. Germline V lookup: CDR1 SGHRS, CDR2 YFSETQ. The CDR3 reads CASSLQGYYEQYF. The DNA of the CDR3 is TGCGCCAGCAGCTTACAGGGATACTACGAGCAGTACTTC.

The chain links TRBV6-5 to TRBJ1-4; 7 bases are a match to TRBD1. Germline CDR1 is MNHEY and CDR2 is SVGAGI. CDR3 size: 14 residues. Trimming took 5 bases from V and 4 from J; bases not matched to a gene: 4. The CDR3 protein is CASSQRQGNEKLFF. CDR3 nucleotide sequence: TGTGCCAGCAGTCAGAGACAGGGTAATGAAAAACTGTTTTTT.

This sequence joins TRBV29-1 and TRBJ2-7, with D maybe TRBD1 (5 bases). Trimming cost V 1 base and J 5 bases, with 12 bases left between them. The V gene's germline CDR1 is SQVTM and CDR2 ANQGSEA. This CDR3 is 13 amino acids long. The CDR3 reads CSVEVQVGNEQYF. CDR3 coding DNA: TGCAGCGTTGAAGTACAGGTTGGTAACGAGCAGTACTTC.

This clone was seen a single time. The V call is TRBV14, the J call TRBJ1-2; D uncertain. Trimming removed 0 bases at V and 3 bases at J, with 8 bases between. Per germline, CDR1 SGHDN and CDR2 FVKESK. The CDR3 consists of 14 residues. The CDR3 DNA is TGTGCCAGCAGCCAAGACCCCACGGACTATGGCTACACCTTC. This codes for CASSQDPTDYGYTF.